This TCR beta chain was sequenced for a study of blood T cell repertoires in COVID-19. As for the study in general: From T cells, B-cell-depleted T cells, or PBMCs came the material, which was cDNA or gDNA.

The CDR3 is made up of 12 amino acids. Germline V gives CDR1 SGDLS, CDR2 YYNGEE. With 6 bases removed from V and 1 base from J, the gap between germline ends came to 5 bases. Profiling relied on immunoSEQ multiplex PCR, and the TCRdb table lists in-frame clones only, not all of them. The sample has over 200,000 clones, 90% seen once. The clonotype originates from a man aged 30-40 years who had been exposed to COVID-19. Sequencing was carried out using PBMCs or T cells enriched from blood (not recorded which). The chain carries TRBV9 and TRBJ1-3; D gene uncertain. CDR3 amino acids: CASTGSGNTIYF. The CDR3 coding sequence is TGTGCCAGCACAGGTTCTGGAAACACCATATATTTT.